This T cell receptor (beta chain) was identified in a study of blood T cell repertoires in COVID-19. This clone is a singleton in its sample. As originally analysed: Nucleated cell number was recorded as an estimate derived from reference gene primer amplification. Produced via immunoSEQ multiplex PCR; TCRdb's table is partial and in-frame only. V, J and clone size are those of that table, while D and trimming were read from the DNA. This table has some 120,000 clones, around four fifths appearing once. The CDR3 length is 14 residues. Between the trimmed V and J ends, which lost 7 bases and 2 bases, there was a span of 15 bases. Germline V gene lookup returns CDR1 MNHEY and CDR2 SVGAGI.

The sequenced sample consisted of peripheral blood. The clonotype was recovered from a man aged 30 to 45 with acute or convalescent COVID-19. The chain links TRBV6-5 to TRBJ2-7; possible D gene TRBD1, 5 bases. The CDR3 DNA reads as TGTGCCAGCAAAACCCAGAAAGGGGCCTACGAGCAGTACTTC. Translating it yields CASKTQKGAYEQYF.